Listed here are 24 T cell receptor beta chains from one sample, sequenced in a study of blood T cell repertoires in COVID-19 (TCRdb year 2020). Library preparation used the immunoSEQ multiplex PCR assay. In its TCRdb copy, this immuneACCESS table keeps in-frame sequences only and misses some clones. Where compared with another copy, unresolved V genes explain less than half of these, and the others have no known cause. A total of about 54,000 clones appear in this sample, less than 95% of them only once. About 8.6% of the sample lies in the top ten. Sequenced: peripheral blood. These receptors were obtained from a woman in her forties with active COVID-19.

The chain's CDR3 is CASSALPGNGYTF. Here the CDR3 DNA reads TGTGCCAGCAGCGCACTGCCGGGGAATGGCTACACCTTC. This sequence joins TRBV7-2 and TRBJ1-2; D not certain. CDR1 and CDR2 from the germline V gene are SGHTA and FQGNSA. This CDR3 spans 13 amino acids. V was pared by 5 bases and J by 6 bases, with 13 bases between.

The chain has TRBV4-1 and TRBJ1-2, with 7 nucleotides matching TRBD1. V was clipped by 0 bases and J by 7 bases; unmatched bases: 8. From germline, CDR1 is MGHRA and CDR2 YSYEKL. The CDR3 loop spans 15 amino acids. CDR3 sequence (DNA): TGCGCCAGCAGCCAAGAGTTTGACAGGGACGCTGGCTACACCTTC. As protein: CASSQEFDRDAGYTF.

The DNA for the CDR3 is TGTGCCAGCAGCTTGGTAAGCGCCGAAGAGAACGAGCAGTACTTC. It specifies CASSLVSAEENEQYF. This chain connects TRBV5-6 to TRBJ2-7; D ambiguous. CDR3 length equals 15 residues. In germline, CDR1 is SGHDT, CDR2 YYEEEE. The V gene lost 0 bases and the J gene lost 5 bases, with 15 bases spanning the gap.

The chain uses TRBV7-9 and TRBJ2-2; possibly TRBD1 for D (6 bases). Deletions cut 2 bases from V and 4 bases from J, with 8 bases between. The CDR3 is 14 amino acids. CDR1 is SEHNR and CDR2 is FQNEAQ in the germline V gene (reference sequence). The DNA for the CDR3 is TGTGCCAGCAGCTTACAGGGGAGCACCGGGGAGCTGTTTTTT. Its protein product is CASSLQGSTGELFF.

This chain's CDR3 is CASSFTSGGSYNEQFF. The CDR3 DNA follows: TGCGCCAGCAGCTTTACTAGCGGGGGTTCCTACAATGAGCAGTTCTTC. This sequence joins TRBV5-1 and TRBJ2-1; 11 bases agree with TRBD2. V was clipped by 2 bases and J by 1 base; unmatched bases: 2. Germline assignment: CDR1 SGHRS and CDR2 YFSETQ. The CDR3 has 16 residues.

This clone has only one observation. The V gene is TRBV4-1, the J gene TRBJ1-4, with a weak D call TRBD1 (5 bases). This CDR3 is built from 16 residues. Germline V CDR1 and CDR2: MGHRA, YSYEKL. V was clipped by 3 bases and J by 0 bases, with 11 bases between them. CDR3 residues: CASSHTGGTTNEKLFF. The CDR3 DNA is TGCGCCAGCAGCCACACGGGGGGGACAACTAATGAAAAACTGTTTTTT.

The CDR3, as DNA: TGCGCCAGCAGCCAAGATCGGAAGGTACAGGGGGCCGGGGAGCTGTTTTTT. Amino acids: CASSQDRKVQGAGELFF. This chain joins TRBV4-1 and TRBJ2-2, with 8 bases aligning to TRBD1. Germline CDR1 and CDR2: MGHRA and YSYEKL. With 0 bases clipped from V and 6 bases from J, the junction kept 9 bases outside the gene matches. This CDR3 is built from 17 residues.

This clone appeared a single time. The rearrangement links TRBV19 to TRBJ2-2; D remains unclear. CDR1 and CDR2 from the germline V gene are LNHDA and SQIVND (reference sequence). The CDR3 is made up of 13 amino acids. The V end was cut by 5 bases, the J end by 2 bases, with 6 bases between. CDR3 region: CASSVKNTGELFF. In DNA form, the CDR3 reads TGTGCCAGTAGTGTAAAAAACACCGGGGAGCTGTTTTTT.

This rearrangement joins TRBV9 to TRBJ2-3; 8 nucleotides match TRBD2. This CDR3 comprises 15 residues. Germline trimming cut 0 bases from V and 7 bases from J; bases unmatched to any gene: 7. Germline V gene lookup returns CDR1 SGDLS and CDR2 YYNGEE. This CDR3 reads CASSVVGGGRNTQYF. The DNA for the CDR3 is TGTGCCAGCAGCGTAGTGGGCGGGGGGAGAAATACGCAGTATTTT.

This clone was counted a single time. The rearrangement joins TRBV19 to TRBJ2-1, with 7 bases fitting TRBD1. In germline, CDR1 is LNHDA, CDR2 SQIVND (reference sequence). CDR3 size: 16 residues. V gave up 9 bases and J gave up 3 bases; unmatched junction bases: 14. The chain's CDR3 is CASAQPGQSIYNEQFF. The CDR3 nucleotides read TGTGCCAGCGCCCAACCGGGACAGAGCATCTACAATGAGCAGTTCTTC.

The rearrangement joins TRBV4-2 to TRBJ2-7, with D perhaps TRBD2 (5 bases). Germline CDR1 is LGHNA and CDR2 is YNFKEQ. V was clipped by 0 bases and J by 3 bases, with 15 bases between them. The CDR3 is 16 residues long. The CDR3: CASSQEWLALNYEQYF. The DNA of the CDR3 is TGTGCCAGCAGCCAAGAGTGGCTAGCTCTGAACTACGAGCAGTACTTC.

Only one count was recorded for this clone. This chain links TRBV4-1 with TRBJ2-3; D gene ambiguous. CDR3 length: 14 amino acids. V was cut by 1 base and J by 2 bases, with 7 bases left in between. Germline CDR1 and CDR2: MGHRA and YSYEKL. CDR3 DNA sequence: TGCGCCAGCAGCCAAGCCCAGAACACAGATACGCAGTATTTT. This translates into CASSQAQNTDTQYF.

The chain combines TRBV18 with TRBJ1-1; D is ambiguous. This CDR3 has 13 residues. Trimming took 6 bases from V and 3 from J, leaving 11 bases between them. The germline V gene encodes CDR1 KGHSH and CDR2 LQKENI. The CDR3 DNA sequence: TGTGCCAGCTCCCAGGACGGGGACACTGAAGCTTTCTTT. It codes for CASSQDGDTEAFF.

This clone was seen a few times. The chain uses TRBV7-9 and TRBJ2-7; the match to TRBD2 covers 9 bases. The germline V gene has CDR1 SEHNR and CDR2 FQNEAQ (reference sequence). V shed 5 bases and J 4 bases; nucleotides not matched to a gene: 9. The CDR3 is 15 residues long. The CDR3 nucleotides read TGTGCCAGCAGCCCAGGTAGCGGGGGCGGATACGAGCAGTACTTC. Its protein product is CASSPGSGGGYEQYF.

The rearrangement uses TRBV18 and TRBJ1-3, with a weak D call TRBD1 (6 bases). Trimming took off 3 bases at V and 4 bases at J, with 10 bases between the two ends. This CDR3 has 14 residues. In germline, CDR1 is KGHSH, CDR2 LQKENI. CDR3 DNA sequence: TGTGCCAGCTCACCGCCTACAGGGGGAAACACCATATATTTT. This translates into CASSPPTGGNTIYF.

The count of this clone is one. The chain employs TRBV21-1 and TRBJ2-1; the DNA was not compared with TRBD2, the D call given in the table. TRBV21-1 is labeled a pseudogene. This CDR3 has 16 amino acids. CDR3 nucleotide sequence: TGTGCCAGCAGCACTTGGAGACTACTTATGTGGAATGAGCAGTTCTTC. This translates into CASSTWRLLMWNEQFF.

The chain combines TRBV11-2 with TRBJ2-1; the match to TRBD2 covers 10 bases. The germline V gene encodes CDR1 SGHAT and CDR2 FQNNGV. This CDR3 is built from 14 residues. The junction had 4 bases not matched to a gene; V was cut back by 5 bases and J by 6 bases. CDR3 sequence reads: CASSRSGGVNEQFF. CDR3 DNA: TGTGCCAGCAGCCGAAGCGGGGGGGTCAATGAGCAGTTCTTC.

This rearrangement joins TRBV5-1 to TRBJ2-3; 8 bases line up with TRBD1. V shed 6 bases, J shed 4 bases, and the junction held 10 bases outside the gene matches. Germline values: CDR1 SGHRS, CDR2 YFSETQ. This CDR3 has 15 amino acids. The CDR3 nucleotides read TGCGCCAGCAAGGCTCAGACAGGGGCCGCAGATACGCAGTATTTT. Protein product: CASKAQTGAADTQYF. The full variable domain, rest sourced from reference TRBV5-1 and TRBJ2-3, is KAGVTQTPRYLIKTRGQQVTLSCSPISGHRSVSWYQQTPGQGLQFLFEYFSETQRNKGNFPGRFSGRQFSNSRSEMNVSTLELGDSALYLCASKAQTGAADTQYFGPGTRLTVL.

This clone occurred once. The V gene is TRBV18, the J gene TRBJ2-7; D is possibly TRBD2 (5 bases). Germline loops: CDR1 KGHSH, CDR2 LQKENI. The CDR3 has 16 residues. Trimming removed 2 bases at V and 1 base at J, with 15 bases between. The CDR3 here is CASSPNAGGLSYEQYF. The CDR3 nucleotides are TGTGCCAGCTCACCAAATGCTGGCGGGTTATCCTACGAGCAGTACTTC.

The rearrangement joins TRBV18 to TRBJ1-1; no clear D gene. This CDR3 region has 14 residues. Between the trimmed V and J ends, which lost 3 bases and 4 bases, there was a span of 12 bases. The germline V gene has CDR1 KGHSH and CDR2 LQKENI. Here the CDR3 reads CASSPREGGTEAFF. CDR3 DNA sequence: TGTGCCAGCTCACCGAGGGAGGGCGGCACTGAAGCTTTCTTT.

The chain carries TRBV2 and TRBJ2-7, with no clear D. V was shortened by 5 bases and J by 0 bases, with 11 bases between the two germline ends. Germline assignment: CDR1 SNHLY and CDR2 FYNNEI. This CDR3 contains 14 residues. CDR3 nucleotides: TGTGCCAGCAGTAGACATACGATCTCCTACGAGCAGTACTTC. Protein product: CASSRHTISYEQYF.

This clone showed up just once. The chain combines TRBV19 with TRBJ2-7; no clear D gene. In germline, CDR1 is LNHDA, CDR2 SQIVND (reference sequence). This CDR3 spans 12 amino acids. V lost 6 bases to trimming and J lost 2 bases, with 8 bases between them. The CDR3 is CASRGSTYEQYF. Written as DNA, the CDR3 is TGTGCCAGTAGGGGCAGTACCTACGAGCAGTACTTC.

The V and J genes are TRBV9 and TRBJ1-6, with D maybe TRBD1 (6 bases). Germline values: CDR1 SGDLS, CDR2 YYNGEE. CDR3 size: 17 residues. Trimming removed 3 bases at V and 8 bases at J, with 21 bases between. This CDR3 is CASSAQPGQSVDSPLHF. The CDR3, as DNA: TGTGCCAGCAGCGCGCAACCAGGACAGAGTGTCGATTCACCCCTCCACTTT. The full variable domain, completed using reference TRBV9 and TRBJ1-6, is DSGVTQTPKHLITATGQRVTLRCSPRSGDLSVYWYQQSLDQGLQFLIQYYNGEERAKGNILERFSAQQFPDLHSELNLSSLELGDSALYFCASSAQPGQSVDSPLHFGNGTRLTVT.

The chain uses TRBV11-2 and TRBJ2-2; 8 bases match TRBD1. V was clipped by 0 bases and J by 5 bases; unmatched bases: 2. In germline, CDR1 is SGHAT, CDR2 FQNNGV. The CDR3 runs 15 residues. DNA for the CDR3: TGTGCCAGCAGCTTAGACAGGGGGCATACCGGGGAGCTGTTTTTT. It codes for CASSLDRGHTGELFF.